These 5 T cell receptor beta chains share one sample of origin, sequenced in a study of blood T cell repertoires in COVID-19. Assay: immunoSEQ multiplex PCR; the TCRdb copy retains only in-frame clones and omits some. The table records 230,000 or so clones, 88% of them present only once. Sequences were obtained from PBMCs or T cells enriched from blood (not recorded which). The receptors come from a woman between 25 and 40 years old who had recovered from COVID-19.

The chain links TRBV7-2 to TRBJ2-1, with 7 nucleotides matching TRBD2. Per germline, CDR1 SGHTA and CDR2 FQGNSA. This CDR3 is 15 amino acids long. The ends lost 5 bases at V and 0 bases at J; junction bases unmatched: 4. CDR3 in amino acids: CASSQTSDSYNEQFF. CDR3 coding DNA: TGTGCCAGCAGCCAAACTAGCGACTCCTACAATGAGCAGTTCTTC. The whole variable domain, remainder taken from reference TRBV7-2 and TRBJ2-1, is GAGVSQSPSNKVTEKGKDVELRCDPISGHTALYWYRQSLGQGLEFLIYFQGNSAPDKSGLPSDRFSAERTGGSVSTLTIQRTQQEDSAVYLCASSQTSDSYNEQFFGPGTRLTVL.

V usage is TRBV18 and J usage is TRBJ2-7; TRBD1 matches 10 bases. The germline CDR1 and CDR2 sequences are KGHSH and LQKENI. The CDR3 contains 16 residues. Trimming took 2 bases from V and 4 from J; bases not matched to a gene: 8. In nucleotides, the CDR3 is TGTGCCAGCTCACCAGGACAGGGGGTAAACATTTACGAGCAGTACTTC. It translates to CASSPGQGVNIYEQYF.

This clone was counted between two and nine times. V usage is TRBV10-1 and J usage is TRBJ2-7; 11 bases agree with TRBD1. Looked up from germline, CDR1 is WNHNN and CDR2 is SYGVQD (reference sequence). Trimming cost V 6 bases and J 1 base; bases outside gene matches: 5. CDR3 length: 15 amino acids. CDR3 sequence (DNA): TGCGCCAGCAGGTTCCGGGACAGGGGGTCCTACGAGCAGTACTTC. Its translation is CASRFRDRGSYEQYF.

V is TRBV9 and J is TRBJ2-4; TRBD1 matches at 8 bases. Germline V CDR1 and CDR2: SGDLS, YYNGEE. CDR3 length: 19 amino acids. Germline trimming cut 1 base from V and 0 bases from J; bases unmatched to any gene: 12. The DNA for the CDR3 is TGTGCCAGCAGCGTACACGACCCCAGGGGGCAAGGAGCCAAAAACATTCAGTACTTC. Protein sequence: CASSVHDPRGQGAKNIQYF.

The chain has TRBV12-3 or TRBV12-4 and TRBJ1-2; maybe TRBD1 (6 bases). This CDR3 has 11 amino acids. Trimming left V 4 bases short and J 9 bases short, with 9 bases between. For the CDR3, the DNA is TGTGCCAGCAGTTCCGGGACAAGCTACACCTTC. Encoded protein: CASSSGTSYTF.